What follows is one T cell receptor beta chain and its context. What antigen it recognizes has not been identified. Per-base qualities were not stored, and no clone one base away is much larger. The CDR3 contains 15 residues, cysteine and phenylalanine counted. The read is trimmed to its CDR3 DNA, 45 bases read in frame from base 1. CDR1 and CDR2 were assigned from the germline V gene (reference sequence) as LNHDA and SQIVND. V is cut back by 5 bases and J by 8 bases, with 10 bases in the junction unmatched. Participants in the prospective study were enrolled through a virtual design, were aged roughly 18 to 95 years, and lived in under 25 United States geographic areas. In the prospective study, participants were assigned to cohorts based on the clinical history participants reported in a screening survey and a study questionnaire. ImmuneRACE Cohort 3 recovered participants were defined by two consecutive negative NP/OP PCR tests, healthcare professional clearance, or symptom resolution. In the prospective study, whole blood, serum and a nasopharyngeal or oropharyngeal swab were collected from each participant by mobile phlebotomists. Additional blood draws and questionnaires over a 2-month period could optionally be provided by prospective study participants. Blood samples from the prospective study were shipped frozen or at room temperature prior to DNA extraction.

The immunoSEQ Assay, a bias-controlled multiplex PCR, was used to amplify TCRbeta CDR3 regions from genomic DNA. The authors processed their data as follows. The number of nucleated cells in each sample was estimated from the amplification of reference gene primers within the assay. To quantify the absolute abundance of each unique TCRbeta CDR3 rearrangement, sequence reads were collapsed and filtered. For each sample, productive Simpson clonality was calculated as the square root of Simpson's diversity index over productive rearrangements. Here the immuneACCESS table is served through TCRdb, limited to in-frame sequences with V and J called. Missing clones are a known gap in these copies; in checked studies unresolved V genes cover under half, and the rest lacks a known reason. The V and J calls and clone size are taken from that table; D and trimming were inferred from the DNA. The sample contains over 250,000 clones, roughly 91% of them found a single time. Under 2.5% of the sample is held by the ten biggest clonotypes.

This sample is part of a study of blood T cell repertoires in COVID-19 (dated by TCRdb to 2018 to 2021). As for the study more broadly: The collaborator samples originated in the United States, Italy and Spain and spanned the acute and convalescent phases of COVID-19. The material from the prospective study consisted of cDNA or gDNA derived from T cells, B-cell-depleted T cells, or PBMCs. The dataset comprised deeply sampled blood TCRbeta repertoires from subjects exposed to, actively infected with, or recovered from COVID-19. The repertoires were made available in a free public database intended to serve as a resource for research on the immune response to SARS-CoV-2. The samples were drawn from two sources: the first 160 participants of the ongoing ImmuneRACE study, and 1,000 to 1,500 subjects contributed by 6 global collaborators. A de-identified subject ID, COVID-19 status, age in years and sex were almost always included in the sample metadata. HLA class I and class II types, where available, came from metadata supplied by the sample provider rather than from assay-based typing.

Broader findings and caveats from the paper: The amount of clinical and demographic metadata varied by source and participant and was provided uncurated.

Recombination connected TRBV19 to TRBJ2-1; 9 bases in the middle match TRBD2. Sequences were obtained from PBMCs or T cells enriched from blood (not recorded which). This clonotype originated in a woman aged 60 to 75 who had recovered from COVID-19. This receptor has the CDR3 CASSRGGAIVDEQFF. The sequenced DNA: TGTGCCAGTAGTCGCGGGGGGGCTATAGTCGATGAGCAGTTCTTC.